This T cell receptor (beta chain) was sequenced in a study of shared clonotypes between healthy human individuals (TCRdb year 2020). With respect to the entire study: The cohort included three men and a couple of women between 18 and 49 years of age. Per donor, three plates each were used for CD4 naive and CD4 memory, two for CD8 naive, and one for CD8 memory. Blood TCR repertoires of a handful of healthy adults were deeply sequenced to estimate repertoire size and the extent of clonotype sharing between individuals. Libraries were prepared and TCR repertoires were sequenced by different laboratories using diverse techniques, in order to increase sequencing depth and limit assay-specific biases. Per donor, leukapheresis produced somewhere between about 0.94 and 10 billion PBMCs.

Using the deep immunoSEQ assay, TCR CDR3 regions were amplified from genomic DNA by multiplex PCR. Genomic DNA extracted from each cell subset was distributed evenly over all wells of several immunoSEQ 96-well plates, and each plate served as one replicate. For sorted subsets, approximately 200 ng of genomic DNA, equivalent to 30,000 or so T cell genomes, went into each replicate PCR. Purified libraries were quantified with a Qubit 3.0 fluorometer, sized on a Bioanalyzer 2100, and re-quantified with the KAPA Library Quantification kit. A separate single-read 150-cycle Illumina NextSeq 550 flow cell was used to sequence each immunoSEQ 96-well plate. Per the original workflow: The immunoSEQ output contained only junctional sequences without quality scores, so filtering could not match that applied to full-length reads. Sequences were annotated with PyIR, a Python wrapper for IgBLAST v1.9, and V/J genes and CDR3 were assigned using IMGT germline references. Reads were removed for weak V/J assignments (E-value above 1e-6), missing CDR3, stop codons, out-of-frame junctions, or ambiguous translated residues. V3J clonotypes were defined as sequences sharing an identical inferred V gene, J gene, and CDR3 amino acid sequence. Percentage overlap between repertoires was computed as shared unique clonotypes divided by the size of the smaller repertoire. Three approaches were used to assess repertoire richness: RTK rarefaction, the Chao1 estimator, and Recon v2.1 estimates of unobserved clonotypes. Generation probabilities were computed with OLGA for all TCRbeta clonotypes obtained by the gDNA method from four donors. Here the immuneACCESS table is served through TCRdb, limited to in-frame sequences with V and J called. Missing clones are a known gap in these copies; in checked studies unresolved V genes cover under half, and the rest lacks a known reason. V, J and clone size were drawn from that table, and D and trimming were deduced from the DNA. The sample table lists 850,000 to 1,100,000 clones, approximately 80% of them with a count of one. 0.89% of the sample comes from the top ten.

Healthy HIV-negative adults with no recently reported acute infections or vaccinations were included as donors. All donors were Caucasian adults living in Nashville, Tennessee, USA. CD4+ T cells were enriched by magnetic negative selection, after which naive cells were positively selected on CD45RA and the negative fraction was taken as the memory subset. Blood was collected by leukapheresis, and PBMCs were isolated by Ficoll-Histopaque density gradient centrifugation and then cryopreserved in liquid nitrogen vapor phase. Analytical flow cytometry was used to check the purity and quantity of every magnetically sorted T cell population. Genomic DNA was isolated from each sorted fraction and quantified by UV absorbance on a Nanodrop 2000c. V drops 3 bases and J drops 9 bases, leaving 21 bases in between. Inclusive of the bounding cysteine and phenylalanine, the CDR3 is 15 residues long. Here the CDR3 DNA is all that survives: 45 bases in frame from base 1. CDR1 SQVTM and CDR2 ANQGSEA were looked up in the germline V gene.

Summary of the overall study and its limitations: Estimated clonotype richness was generally larger for naive than for memory subsets. Across a handful of donors, approximately 4.9% of naive CD4, 3.5% of naive CD8, roughly 2.3% of memory CD4, and 0.4% to 0.45% of memory CD8 clonotypes were shared. Because the study included only a small number of donors, the genetic and exposure-history diversity represented was limited. Higher generation probabilities were observed for clonotypes shared by all four sorted-subset donors than for non-shared clonotypes. Pairwise subsampling led to the expectation that sequencing depth would affect the degree of clonotype sharing among donors. Incomplete sequencing was indicated by rarefaction of sorted-subset datasets, despite the large sequencing depth. Sampling was restricted to blood, and TCR repertoires in tissues likely differ from the TCR repertoires found in blood.

About this clone itself: Its binding antigen is unknown. No base qualities exist here, and no much larger clone lies one base off it.

This sequence was found in a young man in good health. Some clones in this sample may be carry-over from other donors' samples. Sequencing used memory CD4+ T cells from PBMCs. The sample's cell subset or site label, in plain terms: CD45RA-negative fraction. The rearranged segments are TRBV29-1 and TRBJ2-1; the D region may be TRBD1 or TRBD2, each matching 7 bases equally. The DNA sequence follows: TGCAGCGTTGAGGTGGGAGGGGGCGCGAGTAGTGAGCAGTTCTTC. This is translated as CSVEVGGGASSEQFF.